This T cell receptor beta chain was recorded in a study of vaccination effects on CD4 cells after COVID-19. Assay used: immunoSEQ multiplex PCR; TCRdb lists only in-frame clones, some missing. The sample has around 45,000 clones; around three quarters are singletons. Antigen-specific CD4+ T cells were expanded (with viral peptide pools) by the ViraFEST assay ahead of sequencing. CD4+ T cells were isolated after about eleven days of culture. Previously uninfected by SARS-CoV-2, the vaccine recipients also showed negative nucleocapsid antibodies. This clone was detected only once. Antigen: not known. This CDR3 is built from 14 residues. V gave up 1 base and J gave up 3 bases; unmatched junction bases: 2. CDR1 is GTSNPN, CDR2 SVGIG, per germline (reference sequence).

Here the sequenced sample was CD4+ T cells from PBMCs cultured with SARS-CoV-2 spike peptides, taken before COVID-19 vaccination. The chain recombines TRBV30 with TRBJ2-7; 11 bases align to TRBD1. The sequence derives from a human donor who received a COVID-19 vaccine. The CDR3 reads CAWSDGTGGYEQYV. As DNA, the CDR3 is TGTGCCTGGAGTGACGGGACAGGGGGCTACGAGCAGTACGTC.